This TCR beta chain was obtained from a study of neurological immune-mediated disorders. TCRdb reprocessed the 5' RACE reads via MiXCR and lists one record per CDR3 protein. The repertoire holds fewer than 40,000 distinct CDR3 sequences, roughly 5% seen once, with roughly 9% in the top ten. Many counts were recorded for this clonotype. Trimming removed 1 base from V and 7 bases from J, with 11 bases in between. Germline lookup yields CDR1 SGHTA and CDR2 FQGTGA. This CDR3 contains 15 residues. The J gene is TRBJ1-6, the V gene TRBV7-3; D is unclear. Source material: CD4+ T cells from blood. The sequence came from a man between 18 and 35 years old in good health. The CDR3 loop is CASSLNTGVNSPLHF. As DNA, the CDR3 is TGTGCCAGCAGCTTAAATACGGGAGTGAATTCACCCCTCCACTTT.